This passage covers 25 T cell receptor beta chains from one sample sequenced in a study of shared clonotypes between healthy human individuals. Profiling relied on immunoSEQ multiplex PCR, and the TCRdb table lists in-frame clones only, not all of them. Among some 2,100,000 clones listed, almost 96% were seen once. Sequencing was carried out using naive CD4+ T cells sorted from blood. Subset meaning: CD45RA+ positively selected. These receptors were collected from a man between 18 and 29 years old in good health.

The rearrangement joins TRBV11-2 to TRBJ2-7; weak D call: TRBD2 (5 bases). Germline V lookup: CDR1 SGHAT, CDR2 FQNNGV. The CDR3 runs 15 residues. Deletions cut 2 bases from V and 0 bases from J, with 11 bases between. CDR3 coding DNA: TGTGCCAGCAGCTTATCGGGCGGGTACTCCTACGAGCAGTACTTC. This sequence encodes CASSLSGGYSYEQYF. Full variable domain (missing parts from reference TRBV11-2 and TRBJ2-7): EAGVAQSPRYKIIEKRQSVAFWCNPISGHATLYWYQQILGQGPKLLIQFQNNGVVDDSQLPKDRFSAERLKGVDSTLKIQPAKLEDSAVYLCASSLSGGYSYEQYFGPGTRLTVT.

This sequence joins TRBV5-4 and TRBJ2-7; 9 nucleotides agree with TRBD2. V gave up 4 bases and J gave up 6 bases; unmatched junction bases: 5. There are 13 residues in the CDR3. The germline CDR1 and CDR2 sequences are SGHNT and YYREEE (reference sequence). The CDR3 coding sequence is TGTGCCAGCAGCCCCCCTAGCGGGACCGAGCAGTACTTC. It encodes CASSPPSGTEQYF.

The rearrangement joins TRBV12-5 to TRBJ2-2; D is unclear. V was shortened by 6 bases and J by 6 bases, with 17 bases between the two germline ends. Germline CDR1 LGHNT, CDR2 FRNRAP. The CDR3 totals 15 residues. This CDR3 is CASGSDHRPAGELFF. As DNA, the CDR3 is TGTGCTAGTGGGTCGGATCACCGACCGGCCGGGGAGCTGTTTTTT.

In its sample, this clone was seen a few times. This sequence joins TRBV7-9 and TRBJ2-1, with TRBD2 identical over 8 bases. V lost 4 bases, J lost 15 bases, and 5 bases stayed unmatched. The CDR3 spans 11 residues. The germline V gene has CDR1 SEHNR and CDR2 FQNEAQ (reference sequence). CDR3 sequence reads: CASSSGLAGFF. Here the CDR3 DNA reads TGTGCCAGCAGCTCCGGACTAGCTGGGTTCTTC.

J is TRBJ1-4 and V is TRBV5-1; D unclear. Trimming shortened V by 5 bases and J by 7 bases, and 12 bases separated the two germline ends. CDR3 length equals 13 residues. The V gene's germline CDR1 is SGHRS and CDR2 YFSETQ. CDR3 in DNA: TGCGCCAGCAGTTATGGTGGTGGTGAAAAACTGTTTTTT. It translates to CASSYGGGEKLFF. The complete variable domain, with remaining parts taken from reference TRBV5-1 and TRBJ1-4, reads KAGVTQTPRYLIKTRGQQVTLSCSPISGHRSVSWYQQTPGQGLQFLFEYFSETQRNKGNFPGRFSGRQFSNSRSEMNVSTLELGDSALYLCASSYGGGEKLFFGSGTQLSVL.

The V call is TRBV28, the J call TRBJ2-7, with D possibly being TRBD2 (5 bases). The V and J ends lost 6 bases and 0 bases respectively, with 9 bases between them. Looked up from germline, CDR1 is MDHEN and CDR2 is SYDVKM. CDR3 size: 13 residues. This chain's CDR3 is CASREASSYEQYF. The CDR3 nucleotides are TGTGCCAGCAGGGAGGCCAGCTCCTACGAGCAGTACTTC. The variable domain in full, completed from reference TRBV28 and TRBJ2-7, reads DVKVTQSSRYLVKRTGEKVFLECVQDMDHENMFWYRQDPGLGLRLIYFSYDVKMKEKGDIPEGYSVSREKKERFSLILESASTNQTSMYLCASREASSYEQYFGPGTRLTVT.

The chain has TRBV7-2 and TRBJ2-5, with D perhaps matching TRBD1 or TRBD2 (6 bases each). This CDR3 has 15 amino acids. The V gene's germline CDR1 is SGHTA and CDR2 FQGNSA. Trimming cost V 6 bases and J 4 bases, with 18 bases left between them. CDR3 coding DNA: TGTGCCAGCAGACTAACAGGGAGGCAGGCAGAGACCCAGTACTTC. It is translated as CASRLTGRQAETQYF. Using reference TRBV7-2 and TRBJ2-5 for the parts outside the CDR3, the full variable domain is GAGVSQSPSNKVTEKGKDVELRCDPISGHTALYWYRQSLGQGLEFLIYFQGNSAPDKSGLPSDRFSAERTGGSVSTLTIQRTQQEDSAVYLCASRLTGRQAETQYFGPGTRLLVL.

This clone has more than one count but fewer than ten. This chain uses TRBV30 with TRBJ2-1; no clear D. The germline V gene has CDR1 GTSNPN and CDR2 SVGIG (reference sequence). This CDR3 has 12 residues. V dropped 0 bases and J dropped 6 bases, with 6 bases sitting between them. The CDR3 region is CAWSVVRNEQFF. The DNA for the CDR3 is TGTGCCTGGAGTGTGGTCCGCAATGAGCAGTTCTTC.

The V call is TRBV5-1, the J call TRBJ1-2; 7 bases fit TRBD1. With 3 bases clipped from V and 8 bases from J, the junction kept 13 bases outside the gene matches. The germline gives CDR1 SGHRS, CDR2 YFSETQ. This CDR3 has 15 amino acids. This CDR3 reads CASSSSPDRTRGYTF. CDR3 coding DNA: TGCGCCAGCAGCTCGTCCCCGGACAGGACCCGGGGCTACACCTTC.

J is TRBJ2-5 and V is TRBV5-1; tentative D call: TRBD1 (7 bases). The CDR3 is made up of 14 amino acids. Trimming pared 6 bases from V and 4 bases from J, leaving 16 bases between. The germline gives CDR1 SGHRS, CDR2 YFSETQ. The CDR3 is CASTAGGSGETQYF. As DNA, the CDR3 is TGCGCCAGCACCGCAGGGGGGTCGGGAGAGACCCAGTACTTC.

This clone occurred once. This rearrangement joins TRBV5-1 to TRBJ2-5, with TRBD2 identical over 12 bases. This CDR3 has 16 amino acids. V gave up 0 bases and J gave up 5 bases; unmatched junction bases: 5. Germline values: CDR1 SGHRS, CDR2 YFSETQ. The CDR3: CASSLGTSGNWETQYF. In nucleotides, the CDR3 is TGCGCCAGCAGCTTGGGGACTAGCGGGAACTGGGAGACCCAGTACTTC.

With regard to this clone: Additional DNA sequences in this sample encode the identical CDR3. The chain uses TRBV29-1 and TRBJ1-1; unclear D gene. Germline V lookup: CDR1 SQVTM, CDR2 ANQGSEA. The V end was cut by 3 bases, the J end by 0 bases, with 8 bases between. CDR3 size: 13 residues. CDR3 DNA sequence: TGCAGCGTTGAGGGGAGAATGAACACTGAAGCTTTCTTT. Protein product: CSVEGRMNTEAFF.

This chain joins TRBV28 and TRBJ1-5; weak D call: TRBD1 (5 bases). The length of the CDR3 is 15 residues. V lost 5 bases and J 1 base, leaving 12 bases between the germline ends. Per germline, CDR1 MDHEN and CDR2 SYDVKM. CDR3 bases: TGTGCCAGCAGTACCGGGGACGTAAGCAATCAGCCCCAGCATTTT. It translates to CASSTGDVSNQPQHF.

The chain employs TRBV7-2 and TRBJ2-5, with 7 nucleotides matching TRBD2. This CDR3 has 15 amino acids. The V segment lost 1 base and the J segment 5 bases; nucleotides outside the gene matches: 7. Germline V gene sequence: CDR1 SGHTA, CDR2 FQGNSA. The CDR3 sequence is CASSLVRGDWETQYF. CDR3 nucleotides: TGTGCCAGCAGCTTAGTACGGGGGGACTGGGAGACCCAGTACTTC.

The rearrangement joins TRBV27 to TRBJ2-7; 11 bases line up with TRBD1. V lost 6 bases to trimming and J lost 1 base; unmatched junction nucleotides: 17. Germline CDR1 is MNHEY and CDR2 is SMNVEV (reference sequence). The CDR3 length is 19 residues. The chain's CDR3 is CASSPSGLGQGGWSYEQYF. The CDR3 nucleotides read TGTGCCAGCAGCCCAAGCGGTTTGGGACAGGGGGGATGGTCCTACGAGCAGTACTTC.

The chain employs TRBV18 and TRBJ2-5; D is unresolved. The CDR3 loop spans 14 amino acids. Deletions cut 0 bases from V and 7 bases from J, with 12 bases between. Germline CDR1 KGHSH, CDR2 LQKENI. CDR3 loop: CASSPPTRLGTQYF. DNA for the CDR3: TGTGCCAGCTCACCACCTACGAGGTTGGGGACCCAGTACTTC.

As for this clone: Other DNA sequences within the sample encode an identical CDR3. The chain joins TRBV18 to TRBJ2-2, with D unresolved. Germline values: CDR1 KGHSH, CDR2 LQKENI. V was pared by 6 bases and J by 4 bases, with 3 bases between. The CDR3 has 11 residues. This CDR3 is CASSLTGELFF. The CDR3 DNA is TGTGCCAGCTCTCTCACCGGGGAGCTGTTTTTT.

Note on this clone: Other DNA sequences in the sample encode the same CDR3. This rearrangement joins TRBV6-5 to TRBJ2-7, with D perhaps matching TRBD2 (7 bases). The CDR3 is made up of 15 amino acids. From germline, CDR1 is MNHEY and CDR2 SVGAGI. The V and J ends lost 5 bases and 5 bases respectively, with 19 bases between them. CDR3 coding DNA: TGTGCCAGCAGTAGGGGGGCTAGCGGAGGGAACGAGCAGTACTTC. It is translated as CASSRGASGGNEQYF.

The genes are TRBV1 and TRBJ2-7; TRBD2, the D gene given by the table, was not confirmed from the DNA. TRBV1 is classified as a pseudogene. The CDR3 length is 18 residues. The CDR3 here is CTSSQETSGRAQSYEQYF. The DNA for the CDR3 is TGCACCAGCAGCCAAGAGACTAGCGGGAGGGCACAGTCCTACGAGCAGTACTTC.

The chain links TRBV7-8 to TRBJ2-5, with D uncertain. This CDR3 spans 13 amino acids. V lost 4 bases to trimming and J lost 9 bases, with 15 bases between them. CDR1 and CDR2 (germline): SGHVS, FQNEAQ. The CDR3 loop is CASSYDGSGAQYF. CDR3 sequence (DNA): TGTGCCAGCAGCTACGACGGATCTGGGGCCCAGTACTTC.

The rearrangement joins TRBV28 to TRBJ2-7, with a possible D match to TRBD1 (6 bases). Trimming pared 5 bases from V and 4 bases from J, leaving 12 bases between. Germline CDR1 is MDHEN and CDR2 is SYDVKM. The CDR3 extends over 13 amino acids. The CDR3 protein is CASSPSDRYEQYF. The DNA of the CDR3 is TGTGCCAGCAGTCCGTCGGACAGATACGAGCAGTACTTC.

The chain combines TRBV27 with TRBJ2-7, with 10 bases matching TRBD2. J gave up 2 bases and V 6 bases, and 7 bases lay outside the gene matches. CDR3 length equals 15 residues. Germline CDR1 MNHEY, CDR2 SMNVEV (reference sequence). In DNA, the CDR3 is TGTGCCAGCAGCCCCTGGACTAGCGGTCCCTACGAGCAGTACTTC. Its protein product is CASSPWTSGPYEQYF.

The genes are TRBV9 and TRBJ2-7; the D gene is possibly TRBD1 (5 bases). The CDR3 runs to 13 residues. Germline lookup yields CDR1 SGDLS and CDR2 YYNGEE. Trimming took off 4 bases at V and 3 bases at J, with 11 bases between the two ends. CDR3 protein: CASSPDTFYEQYF. The CDR3 DNA is TGTGCCAGCAGCCCGGACACGTTCTACGAGCAGTACTTC.

The V call is TRBV19, the J call TRBJ2-7; D is unresolved. The length of the CDR3 is 14 residues. In germline, CDR1 is LNHDA, CDR2 SQIVND (reference sequence). Trimming took 5 bases from V and 0 from J, leaving 11 bases between them. CDR3 residues: CASSAGVTSYEQYF. The CDR3 DNA reads as TGTGCCAGTAGTGCTGGGGTAACCTCCTACGAGCAGTACTTC.

The V call is TRBV28, the J call TRBJ2-2; 14 nucleotides align to TRBD2. Trimming took 2 bases from V and 5 from J; bases not matched to a gene: 7. CDR3 length: 18 amino acids. CDR1 and CDR2 (germline): MDHEN, SYDVKM. The CDR3 reads CASSLSGLAGGRTGELFF. CDR3 nucleotide sequence: TGTGCCAGCAGTTTAAGTGGACTAGCGGGGGGCAGGACCGGGGAGCTGTTTTTT.